These 27 T cell receptor beta chains came from one sample sequenced in a study of OX40 agonist ivuxolimab in advanced cancers. Generated by immunoSEQ multiplex PCR, the TCRdb table keeps only in-frame clones and is missing some. The sample contains 65,000 to 80,000 clones, 65% to 90% of which appear only once. The sequencing used CD4+ or CD8+ T cells sorted from blood, collected in a trial of the OX40 agonist ivuxolimab. The receptors shown here come from an adult with an advanced solid tumor such as melanoma, head and neck, liver or kidney cancer.

The rearrangement links TRBV7-6 to TRBJ2-1; either TRBD1 or TRBD2 may supply D (6 bases each). V lost 2 bases and J 4 bases, leaving 12 bases between the germline ends. Germline V CDR1 and CDR2: SGHVS, FNYEAQ. The CDR3 extends over 15 amino acids. The CDR3 nucleotides are TGTGCCAGCAGCTTACGCGGAGGGGGGTACAATGAGCAGTTCTTC. Translation: CASSLRGGGYNEQFF. The full variable domain, rest sourced from reference TRBV7-6 and TRBJ2-1, is GAGVSQSPRYKVTKRGQDVALRCDPISGHVSLYWYRQALGQGPEFLTYFNYEAQQDKSGLPNDRFSAERPEGSISTLTIQRTEQRDSAMYRCASSLRGGGYNEQFFGPGTRLTVL.

V and J are TRBV7-8 and TRBJ1-3; a possible D gene is TRBD1 (6 bases). Germline CDR1 and CDR2: SGHVS and FQNEAQ. With 2 bases removed from V and 0 bases from J, the gap between germline ends came to 8 bases. The CDR3 is 15 amino acids. The CDR3 DNA is TGTGCCAGCAGCTTACGGGGGCCCTCTGGAAACACCATATATTTT. It yields the protein CASSLRGPSGNTIYF.

This chain connects TRBV7-8 to TRBJ1-2; 10 bases align to TRBD1. The V gene's germline CDR1 is SGHVS and CDR2 FQNEAQ. CDR3 size: 14 residues. Trimming took 5 bases from V and 8 from J; bases not matched to a gene: 8. The CDR3 nucleotides are TGTGCCAGCAGCCCAACAGGGACAGGGGCGGGCTACACCTTC. It translates to CASSPTGTGAGYTF.

This chain uses TRBV6-1 with TRBJ2-7; 9 bases agree with TRBD2. V trimming: 3 bases; J trimming: 3 bases; junction bases outside the gene matches: 15. There are 18 residues in the CDR3. Per the germline V gene, CDR1 is MNHNS and CDR2 is SASEGT. The CDR3 DNA reads TGTGCCAGCAGTGAGCGACCCCGTGCTAGCGGGGCCAACTACGAGCAGTACTTC. Its protein product is CASSERPRASGANYEQYF.

The CDR3 sequence is CASSSRLAGTQPPSYNEQFF. The CDR3 nucleotides are TGTGCCAGCAGTTCCAGACTAGCGGGAACCCAACCTCCATCCTACAATGAGCAGTTCTTC. This chain connects TRBV27 to TRBJ2-1; 11 bases line up with TRBD2. The trim removed 4 bases at V and 1 base at J, leaving 15 bases unmatched. This CDR3 region has 20 residues. Germline loops: CDR1 MNHEY, CDR2 SMNVEV (reference sequence).

V gene TRBV7-9 combines with J gene TRBJ1-4; the D gene is possibly TRBD1 (5 bases). Germline CDR1 reads SEHNR; CDR2 reads FQNEAQ (reference sequence). CDR3 length equals 16 residues. V gave up 1 base and J gave up 3 bases, with 12 bases separating them. CDR3 residues: CASSLGVGDPNEKLFF. The CDR3 nucleotides read TGTGCCAGCAGCTTAGGGGTAGGGGACCCTAATGAAAAACTGTTTTTT. The full variable domain, rest sourced from reference TRBV7-9 and TRBJ1-4, is DTGVSQNPRHKITKRGQNVTFRCDPISEHNRLYWYRQTLGQGPEFLTYFQNEAQLEKSRLLSDRFSAERPKGSFSTLEIQRTEQGDSAMYLCASSLGVGDPNEKLFFGSGTQLSVL.

The CDR3 loop reads CASSLKPETQYF. In DNA form, the CDR3 reads TGTGCCAGCAGTTTAAAGCCTGAGACCCAGTACTTC. The V and J genes are TRBV2 and TRBJ2-5; no firm D call. The germline V gene encodes CDR1 SNHLY and CDR2 FYNNEI. V lost 5 bases, J lost 5 bases, and 9 bases lay in between. This CDR3 has 12 residues.

This clone was found once. The chain is built from TRBV5-4 and TRBJ1-3; D gene ambiguous. Germline loops: CDR1 SGHNT, CDR2 YYREEE (reference sequence). V lost 5 bases and J 8 bases, leaving 8 bases between the germline ends. This CDR3 region has 11 residues. This CDR3 reads CASRGRDTIYF. Here the CDR3 DNA reads TGTGCCAGCAGGGGGAGAGACACCATATATTTT.

The chain carries TRBV29-1 and TRBJ2-7; tentative D call: TRBD1 (5 bases). V lost 5 bases and J lost 2, with 10 bases in between. CDR3 length equals 12 residues. The V gene's germline CDR1 is SQVTM and CDR2 ANQGSEA. The CDR3, as DNA: TGCAGCGTTAGGGGTTCTACCTACGAGCAGTACTTC. Translation gives CSVRGSTYEQYF.

The chain links TRBV5-1 to TRBJ2-7; 13 nucleotides agree with TRBD2. Trimming removed 4 bases from V and 7 bases from J; junction bases left unmatched: 11. The CDR3 is 16 residues long. CDR1 and CDR2 from the germline V gene are SGHRS and YFSETQ. CDR3 in amino acids: CASSPKAGLAGEEQYF. The CDR3 DNA sequence: TGCGCCAGCAGCCCCAAAGCTGGACTAGCGGGAGAAGAGCAGTACTTC.

This CDR3 reads CASSSWTGDGNTIYF. Here the CDR3 DNA reads TGTGCCAGCAGCTCCTGGACAGGGGATGGAAACACCATATATTTT. The J gene is TRBJ1-3, the V gene TRBV7-2, with TRBD1 matching over 9 bases. The germline V gene has CDR1 SGHTA and CDR2 FQGNSA. V dropped 4 bases and J dropped 3; count of bases not matched to a gene: 4. The CDR3 consists of 15 residues.

The V and J genes are TRBV27 and TRBJ2-7, with TRBD1 identical over 9 bases. The length of the CDR3 is 14 residues. V was pared by 5 bases and J by 3 bases, with 5 bases of the junction left unmatched. Per the germline V gene, CDR1 is MNHEY and CDR2 is SMNVEV (reference sequence). The CDR3 spells CASSRTGEYYEQYF. CDR3 in DNA: TGTGCCAGCAGTCGGACAGGGGAATACTACGAGCAGTACTTC.

Concerning this clone itself: Additional DNA sequences in this sample encode the identical CDR3. The rearrangement links TRBV19 to TRBJ2-3; 8 nucleotides line up with TRBD2. Trimming cost V 3 bases and J 1 base; bases outside gene matches: 3. Germline assignment: CDR1 LNHDA and CDR2 SQIVND (reference sequence). The CDR3 runs to 15 residues. The CDR3 region is CASSISAGGTDTQYF. CDR3 DNA sequence: TGTGCCAGTAGTATTTCAGCGGGAGGCACAGATACGCAGTATTTT.

The chain joins TRBV30 to TRBJ1-6, with 10 bases identical to TRBD1. In germline, CDR1 is GTSNPN, CDR2 SVGIG (reference sequence). The ends lost 2 bases at V and 8 bases at J; junction bases unmatched: 3. The CDR3 contains 14 residues. CDR3 protein: CAWSRTGGYSPLHF. As DNA, the CDR3 is TGTGCCTGGAGTAGGACAGGGGGTTATTCACCCCTCCACTTT. The whole variable domain, remainder taken from reference TRBV30 and TRBJ1-6, is SQTIHQWPATLVQPVGSPLSLECTVEGTSNPNLYWYRQAAGRGLQLLFYSVGIGQISSEVPQNLSASRPQDRQFILSSKKLLLSDSGFYLCAWSRTGGYSPLHFGNGTRLTVT.

The chain recombines TRBV7-2 with TRBJ2-7; no firm D call. The CDR3 spans 13 residues. Trimming left V 3 bases short and J 2 bases short, with 8 bases between. The germline gives CDR1 SGHTA, CDR2 FQGNSA. The CDR3 DNA is TGTGCCAGCAGCTTGAAGGGAACCTACGAGCAGTACTTC. The encoded protein is CASSLKGTYEQYF.

The genes are TRBV7-3 and TRBJ2-1, with 14 positions matching TRBD2. CDR1 is SGHTA, CDR2 FQGTGA, per germline. The CDR3 extends over 15 amino acids. V shed 4 bases and J 9 bases; nucleotides not matched to a gene: 5. The CDR3 DNA sequence: TGTGCCAGCAGCTCGGGACTAGCGGGAGTTGGTGAGCAGTTCTTC. Protein sequence: CASSSGLAGVGEQFF.

The rearrangement uses TRBV4-1 and TRBJ1-5; D is perhaps TRBD1 (5 bases). The germline V gene encodes CDR1 MGHRA and CDR2 YSYEKL. Trimming cost V 3 bases and J 5 bases, with 11 bases left between them. CDR3 size: 14 residues. The CDR3 DNA sequence: TGCGCCAGCAGCCAGGGGGAGTTTTATCAGCCCCAGCATTTT. Translated, it gives CASSQGEFYQPQHF.

CDR3 protein: CASSRDRHQHF. The CDR3 DNA is TGTGCCAGTAGTAGGGATCGCCACCAGCATTTT. The chain carries TRBV19 and TRBJ1-5, with D unclear. V shed 4 bases and J shed 12 bases, with 10 bases lying between them. Germline V lookup: CDR1 LNHDA, CDR2 SQIVND (reference sequence). The CDR3 contains 11 residues.

The chain recombines TRBV4-3 with TRBJ1-3, with D unclear. The CDR3 has 16 amino acids. The germline CDR1 and CDR2 sequences are LGHNA and YSLEER. V lost 0 bases, J lost 0 bases, and 9 bases lay in between. The CDR3 is CASSQELFSSGNTIYF. The CDR3 DNA reads as TGCGCCAGCAGCCAAGAACTATTTAGCTCTGGAAACACCATATATTTT.

V usage is TRBV11-2 and J usage is TRBJ1-2; unclear D gene. The V gene lost 5 bases and the J gene lost 10 bases, with 20 bases spanning the gap. Germline CDR1 reads SGHAT; CDR2 reads FQNNGV. This CDR3 spans 14 amino acids. The CDR3 coding sequence is TGTGCCAGCAGCATCTTTGGTCCGGGGTTTGACTACACCTTC. Encoded protein: CASSIFGPGFDYTF. Full variable domain (remainder filled in from reference TRBV11-2 and TRBJ1-2): EAGVAQSPRYKIIEKRQSVAFWCNPISGHATLYWYQQILGQGPKLLIQFQNNGVVDDSQLPKDRFSAERLKGVDSTLKIQPAKLEDSAVYLCASSIFGPGFDYTFGSGTRLTVV.

The chain carries TRBV6-6 and TRBJ1-4, with 9 bases identical to TRBD1. Trimming took 7 bases from V and 7 from J; bases not matched to a gene: 7. There are 14 residues in the CDR3. In germline, CDR1 is MNHNY, CDR2 SVGAGI (reference sequence). The CDR3, as DNA: TGTGCCAGCAACAACAGGGGGCCGCTTGAAAAACTGTTTTTT. Its protein product is CASNNRGPLEKLFF.

This rearrangement joins TRBV29-1 to TRBJ2-1; D is unclear. The CDR3 runs to 13 residues. Between the trimmed V and J ends, which lost 2 bases and 5 bases, there was a span of 10 bases. The germline gives CDR1 SQVTM, CDR2 ANQGSEA. CDR3 nucleotide sequence: TGCAGCGTTGAACCCTTTCGGAACAATGAGCAGTTCTTC. This gives the protein CSVEPFRNNEQFF.

This CDR3 reads CASSQQDRGSYEQYF. In DNA, the CDR3 is TGTGCCAGCAGCCAACAGGACAGGGGATCCTACGAGCAGTACTTC. The chain combines TRBV14 with TRBJ2-7, with 9 nucleotides matching TRBD1. Germline lookup yields CDR1 SGHDN and CDR2 FVKESK. The J segment lost 1 base and the V segment lost 2 bases, leaving 3 bases of the junction unmatched. The CDR3 runs 15 residues.

The J gene is TRBJ2-5, the V gene TRBV2, with D maybe TRBD1 (6 bases). Germline values: CDR1 SNHLY, CDR2 FYNNEI. There are 17 residues in the CDR3. V dropped 1 base and J dropped 2 bases, with 17 bases sitting between them. CDR3 loop: CASSEELQGMGQETQYF. The DNA of the CDR3 is TGTGCCAGCAGTGAAGAATTGCAGGGGATGGGGCAAGAGACCCAGTACTTC. The entire variable domain, with the rest obtained from reference TRBV2 and TRBJ2-5, is as follows: EPEVTQTPSHQVTQMGQEVILRCVPISNHLYFYWYRQILGQKVEFLVSFYNNEISEKSEIFDDQFSVERPDGSNFTLKIRSTKLEDSAMYFCASSEELQGMGQETQYFGPGTRLLVL.

The gene calls are TRBV5-1 and TRBJ2-3; 10 positions match TRBD2. This CDR3 has 16 residues. Germline-derived CDR1 and CDR2 are SGHRS and YFSETQ. J was trimmed by 1 base and V by 2 bases; bases with no gene match: 4. CDR3 DNA: TGCGCCAGCAGCTTTAGCGGGACTAGCGGCACAGATACGCAGTATTTT. This encodes CASSFSGTSGTDTQYF.

This chain joins TRBV6-1 and TRBJ1-2; D unclear. CDR3 size: 13 residues. Germline V gene data show CDR1 as MNHNS and CDR2 as SASEGT. V gave up 5 bases and J gave up 5 bases, with 12 bases separating them. The CDR3 nucleotides are TGTGCCAGCAGTCTCACGATTTTTTATGGCTACACCTTC. Its translation: CASSLTIFYGYTF.

The chain uses TRBV28 and TRBJ2-6; no clear D gene. CDR3 length: 16 amino acids. Germline CDR1 MDHEN, CDR2 SYDVKM. V lost 5 bases to trimming and J lost 0 bases, with 11 bases between them. The CDR3 DNA reads as TGTGCCAGCAGTCCCTCCAGAAGCTCTGGGGCCAACGTCCTGACTTTC. It codes for CASSPSRSSGANVLTF.